Below are 10 T cell receptor beta chains sequenced from a single sample in a study of T cells in narcolepsy (dated by TCRdb to between 2018 and 2020). Library generation was performed with the immunoSEQ multiplex PCR assay. Held by TCRdb, this immuneACCESS table contains in-frame sequences only and omits some clones. Under half of the omission traces to an unresolved V gene where checked; the cause of the rest is unknown. Counted in this sample were 30,000 to 40,000 clones; 82% of them appeared once. Around 2.5% of the sample belongs to the ten largest clones. Sample: CD45RA- memory CD4+ T cells from PBMCs. Interpreted using the paper, the cell subset or site label stands for: memory T cells sorted ex vivo from peripheral blood. These receptors originate from a human donor with narcolepsy.

V usage is TRBV27 and J usage is TRBJ1-6; 8 bases are shared with TRBD1. CDR3 length equals 16 residues. V was clipped by 4 bases and J by 3 bases; unmatched bases: 5. Germline V lookup: CDR1 MNHEY, CDR2 SMNVEV (reference sequence). CDR3 in amino acids: CASSSGQGGYNSPLHF. CDR3 sequence (DNA): TGTGCCAGCAGTTCCGGACAGGGAGGCTATAATTCACCCCTCCACTTT.

The CDR3 coding sequence is TGTGCCAGCAGCTTAGCCGGCAGAGGGACTTACACCGGGGAGCTGTTTTTT. This codes for CASSLAGRGTYTGELFF. V and J are TRBV7-8 and TRBJ2-2; D possibly corresponds to TRBD2 (6 bases). The CDR3 is 17 amino acids. The germline CDR1 and CDR2 sequences are SGHVS and FQNEAQ. With 0 bases removed from V and 3 bases from J, the gap between germline ends came to 14 bases.

This chain links TRBV9 with TRBJ2-1, with D unresolved. Germline-derived CDR1 and CDR2 are SGDLS and YYNGEE. V dropped 0 bases and J dropped 8 bases, with 12 bases sitting between them. The CDR3 spans 14 residues. The CDR3 sequence is CASSVGVPSHEQFF. The CDR3 region has the DNA TGTGCCAGCAGCGTAGGGGTACCGTCCCATGAGCAGTTCTTC.

The V gene is TRBV7-3, the J gene TRBJ2-3; D is ambiguous. V dropped 3 bases and J dropped 4 bases, with 8 bases sitting between them. From germline, CDR1 is SGHTA and CDR2 FQGTGA. CDR3 length: 13 residues. The CDR3 nucleotides are TGTGCCAGCAGCTTCCGCTTGTCAGATACGCAGTATTTT. Encoded protein: CASSFRLSDTQYF.

This clone has just one count. The chain combines TRBV5-4 with TRBJ2-6, with a tentative D call TRBD1 (5 bases). Germline values: CDR1 SGHNT, CDR2 YYREEE (reference sequence). V was cut by 1 base and J by 0 bases, with 8 bases left in between. There are 16 residues in the CDR3. The CDR3 DNA follows: TGTGCCAGCAGCTTGACAGGCCTCTCTGGGGCCAACGTCCTGACTTTC. This gives the protein CASSLTGLSGANVLTF. The variable domain in full, with the rest retrieved from reference TRBV5-4 and TRBJ2-6, is ETGVTQSPTHLIKTRGQQVTLRCSSQSGHNTVSWYQQALGQGPQFIFQYYREEENGRGNFPPRFSGLQFPNYSSELNVNALELDDSALYLCASSLTGLSGANVLTFGAGSRLTVL.

The chain joins TRBV6-5 to TRBJ2-3, with 8 bases that match TRBD1. J was trimmed by 2 bases and V by 6 bases; bases with no gene match: 7. Germline V gene data show CDR1 as MNHEY and CDR2 as SVGAGI. The CDR3 contains 15 residues. CDR3 sequence: CASSRTGYDTDTQYF. CDR3 DNA sequence: TGTGCCAGCAGCCGGACAGGGTACGACACAGATACGCAGTATTTT.

The V gene is TRBV30, the J gene TRBJ1-3; possibly TRBD1 for D (5 bases). There are 14 residues in the CDR3. The V end lost 1 base, the J end lost 3 bases, and 10 bases lay between the germline ends. Germline lookup yields CDR1 GTSNPN and CDR2 SVGIG (reference sequence). Here the CDR3 reads CAWSAGGGGNTIYF. CDR3 nucleotides: TGTGCCTGGAGTGCCGGGGGAGGTGGAAACACCATATATTTT.

The chain carries TRBV5-1 and TRBJ2-5; 7 bases fit TRBD1. There are 14 residues in the CDR3. With V trimmed by 4 bases and J by 4 bases, 7 bases remained unmatched. Looked up from germline, CDR1 is SGHRS and CDR2 is YFSETQ. CDR3 residues: CASSPTRQGETQYF. CDR3 DNA sequence: TGCGCCAGCAGCCCTACAAGACAGGGAGAGACCCAGTACTTC.

The chain has TRBV6-6 and TRBJ1-5; the D is unclear. The V end was cut by 0 bases, the J end by 7 bases, with 10 bases between. The CDR3 has 14 residues. Germline V gives CDR1 MNHNY, CDR2 SVGAGI (reference sequence). The CDR3 region has the DNA TGTGCCAGCAGTTACTCCGGGAATCAACAGCCCCAGCATTTT. Amino acids: CASSYSGNQQPQHF.

About this clone itself: Mismatch with germline at one junction end may stem from a read error. The chain has TRBV25-1 and TRBJ1-2; 10 nucleotides line up with TRBD1. There are 11 residues in the CDR3. The germline V gene encodes CDR1 MGHDK and CDR2 SYGVNS. The CDR3: CASGMTGGPDF. The CDR3 coding sequence is TGTGCCAGCGGAATGACAGGGGGCCCCGACTTC.